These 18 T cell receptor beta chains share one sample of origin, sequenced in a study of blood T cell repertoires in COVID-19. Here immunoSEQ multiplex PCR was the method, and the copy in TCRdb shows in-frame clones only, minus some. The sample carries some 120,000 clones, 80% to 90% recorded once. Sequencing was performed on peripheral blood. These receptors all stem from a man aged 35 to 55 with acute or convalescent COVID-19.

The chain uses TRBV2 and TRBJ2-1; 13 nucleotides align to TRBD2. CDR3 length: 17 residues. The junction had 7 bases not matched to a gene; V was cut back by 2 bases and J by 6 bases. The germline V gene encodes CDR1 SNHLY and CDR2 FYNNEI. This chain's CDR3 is CASSEPRLAGGGNEQFF. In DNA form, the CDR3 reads TGTGCCAGCAGTGAACCGAGACTAGCGGGAGGTGGCAATGAGCAGTTCTTC.

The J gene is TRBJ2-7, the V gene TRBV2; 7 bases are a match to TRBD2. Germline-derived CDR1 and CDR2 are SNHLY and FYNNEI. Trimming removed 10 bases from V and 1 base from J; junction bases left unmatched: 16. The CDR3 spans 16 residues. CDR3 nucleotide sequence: TGTGCCAACCCGGAAGTGTGGGGAGCGGGATCCTACGAGCAGTACTTC. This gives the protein CANPEVWGAGSYEQYF.

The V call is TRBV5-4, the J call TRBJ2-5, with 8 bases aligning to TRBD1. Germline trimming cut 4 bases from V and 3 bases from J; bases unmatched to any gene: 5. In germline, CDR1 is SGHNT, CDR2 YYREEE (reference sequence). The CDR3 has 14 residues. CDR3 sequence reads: CASSTRTGKETQYF. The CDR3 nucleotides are TGTGCCAGCAGCACACGGACAGGGAAAGAGACCCAGTACTTC.

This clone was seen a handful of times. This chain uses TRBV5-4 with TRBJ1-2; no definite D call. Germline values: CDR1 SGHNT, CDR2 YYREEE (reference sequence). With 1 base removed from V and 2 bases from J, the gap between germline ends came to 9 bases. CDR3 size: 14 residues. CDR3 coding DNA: TGTGCCAGCAGCTTGCGCGAGGAGAACTATGGCTACACCTTC. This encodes CASSLREENYGYTF.

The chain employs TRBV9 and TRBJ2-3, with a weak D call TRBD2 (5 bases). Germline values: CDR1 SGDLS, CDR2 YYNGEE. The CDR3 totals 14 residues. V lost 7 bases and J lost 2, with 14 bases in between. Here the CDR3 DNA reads TGTGCCAGCGGGAGCCCGTCGCACACAGATACGCAGTATTTT. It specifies CASGSPSHTDTQYF.

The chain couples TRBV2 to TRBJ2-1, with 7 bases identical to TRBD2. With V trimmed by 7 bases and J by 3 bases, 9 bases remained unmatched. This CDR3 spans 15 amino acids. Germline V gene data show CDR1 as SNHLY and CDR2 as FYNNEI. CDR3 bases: TGTGCCAGCACACGGGAGCGGGGCGGCTACAATGAGCAGTTCTTC. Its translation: CASTRERGGYNEQFF.

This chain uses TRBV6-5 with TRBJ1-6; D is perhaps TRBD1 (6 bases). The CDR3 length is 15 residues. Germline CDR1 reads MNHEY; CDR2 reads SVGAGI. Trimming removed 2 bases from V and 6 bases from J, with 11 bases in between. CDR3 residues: CASSYGTLGNSPLHF. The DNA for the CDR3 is TGTGCCAGCAGTTACGGGACATTGGGTAATTCACCCCTCCACTTT.

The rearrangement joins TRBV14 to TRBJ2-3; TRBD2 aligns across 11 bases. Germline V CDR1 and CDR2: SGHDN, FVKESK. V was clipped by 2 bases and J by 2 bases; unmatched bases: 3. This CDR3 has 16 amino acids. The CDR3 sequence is CASSQIAGGLTDTQYF. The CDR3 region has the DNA TGTGCCAGCAGCCAAATAGCGGGGGGGCTCACAGATACGCAGTATTTT.

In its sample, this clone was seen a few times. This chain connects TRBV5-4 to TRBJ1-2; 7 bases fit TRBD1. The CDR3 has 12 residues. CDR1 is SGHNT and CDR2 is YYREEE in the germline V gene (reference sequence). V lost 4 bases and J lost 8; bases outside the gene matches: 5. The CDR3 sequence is CASSAGTAGYTF. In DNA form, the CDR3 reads TGTGCCAGCAGCGCCGGGACAGCCGGCTACACCTTC.

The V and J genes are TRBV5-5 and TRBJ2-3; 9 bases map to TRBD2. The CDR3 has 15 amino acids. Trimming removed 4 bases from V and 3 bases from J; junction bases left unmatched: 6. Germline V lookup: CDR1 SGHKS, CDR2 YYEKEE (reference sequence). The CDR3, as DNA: TGTGCCAGCAGCCGTAGCGGGGGATTGACAGATACGCAGTATTTT. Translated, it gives CASSRSGGLTDTQYF.

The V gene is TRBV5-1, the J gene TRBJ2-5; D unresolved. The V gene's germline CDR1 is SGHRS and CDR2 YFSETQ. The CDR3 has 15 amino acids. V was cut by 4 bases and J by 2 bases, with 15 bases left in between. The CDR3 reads CASSVLAQDQETQYF. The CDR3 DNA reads TGCGCCAGCAGCGTCCTCGCGCAGGATCAAGAGACCCAGTACTTC.

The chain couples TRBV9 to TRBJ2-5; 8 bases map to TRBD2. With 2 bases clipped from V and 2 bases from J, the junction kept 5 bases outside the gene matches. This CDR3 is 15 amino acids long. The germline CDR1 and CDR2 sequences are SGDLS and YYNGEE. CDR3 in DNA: TGTGCCAGCAGCGTTGTGGCGGGGGGACAAGAGACCCAGTACTTC. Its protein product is CASSVVAGGQETQYF.

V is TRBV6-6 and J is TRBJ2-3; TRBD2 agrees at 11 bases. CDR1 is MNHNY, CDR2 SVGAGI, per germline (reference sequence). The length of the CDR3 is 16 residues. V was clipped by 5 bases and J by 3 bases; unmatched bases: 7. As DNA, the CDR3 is TGTGCCAGCAGTACTCGGACTAGCGGGCTTACAGATACGCAGTATTTT. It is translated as CASSTRTSGLTDTQYF.

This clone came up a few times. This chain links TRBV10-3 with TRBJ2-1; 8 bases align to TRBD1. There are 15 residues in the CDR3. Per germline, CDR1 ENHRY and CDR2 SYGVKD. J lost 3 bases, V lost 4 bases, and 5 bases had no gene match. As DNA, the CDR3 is TGTGCCATCAGTGGGGGACAGGTAATCTACAATGAGCAGTTCTTC. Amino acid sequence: CAISGGQVIYNEQFF.

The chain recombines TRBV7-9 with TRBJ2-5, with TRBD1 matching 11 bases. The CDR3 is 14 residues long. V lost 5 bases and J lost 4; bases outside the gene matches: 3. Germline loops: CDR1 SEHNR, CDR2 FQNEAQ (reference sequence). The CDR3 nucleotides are TGTGCCAGCAGCCAGGGACAGGGGGGAGAGACCCAGTACTTC. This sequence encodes CASSQGQGGETQYF.

CDR3 region: CASSRDHSNQPQHF. The CDR3 DNA reads TGTGCCAGTTCTCGGGATCATAGCAATCAGCCCCAGCATTTT. This sequence joins TRBV18 and TRBJ1-5; no clear D gene. Germline V lookup: CDR1 KGHSH, CDR2 LQKENI. The CDR3 consists of 14 residues. V was shortened by 9 bases and J by 0 bases, with 12 bases between the two germline ends. Full variable domain (outside the CDR3, taken from reference TRBV18 and TRBJ1-5): NAGVMQNPRHLVRRRGQEARLRCSPMKGHSHVYWYRQLPEEGLKFMVYLQKENIIDESGMPKERFSAEFPKEGPSILRIQQVVRGDSAAYFCASSRDHSNQPQHFGDGTRLSIL.

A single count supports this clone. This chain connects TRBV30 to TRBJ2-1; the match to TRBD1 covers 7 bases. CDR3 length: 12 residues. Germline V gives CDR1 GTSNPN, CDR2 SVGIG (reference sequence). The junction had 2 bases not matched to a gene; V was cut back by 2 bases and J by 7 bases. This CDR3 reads CAWSLQGNEQFF. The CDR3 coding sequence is TGTGCCTGGAGTCTACAGGGGAATGAGCAGTTCTTC. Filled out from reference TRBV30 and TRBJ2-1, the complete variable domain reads SQTIHQWPATLVQPVGSPLSLECTVEGTSNPNLYWYRQAAGRGLQLLFYSVGIGQISSEVPQNLSASRPQDRQFILSSKKLLLSDSGFYLCAWSLQGNEQFFGPGTRLTVL.

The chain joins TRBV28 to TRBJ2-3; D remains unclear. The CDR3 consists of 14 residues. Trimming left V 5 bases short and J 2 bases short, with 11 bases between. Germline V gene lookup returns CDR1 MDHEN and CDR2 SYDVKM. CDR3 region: CASSLLDTTDTQYF. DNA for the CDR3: TGTGCCAGCAGTCTTCTCGACACCACAGATACGCAGTATTTT.